The 10 T cell receptor beta chains given below trace back to one sample, sequenced in a study of memory CD4+ T cells and cytomegalovirus serostatus. Single viable CD3+CD4+CD8-CD45RO+ cells were sorted as the memory CD4+ T cells. TCRdb keeps only in-frame clones here, not all; method: immunoSEQ multiplex PCR. In the table there are just under 65,000 clones, approximately 80% of which are singletons. The material sequenced was memory CD4+ T cells from blood. The receptors come from an adult in good health and CMV-seronegative.

The chain uses TRBV7-8 and TRBJ2-5, with 7 bases identical to TRBD1. Trimming took 8 bases from V and 5 from J; bases not matched to a gene: 14. The CDR3 loop spans 15 amino acids. Germline-derived CDR1 and CDR2 are SGHVS and FQNEAQ. The CDR3 protein is CASRPQGQTRETQYF. The CDR3 bases are TGTGCCAGCCGCCCCCAGGGACAGACCAGGGAGACCCAGTACTTC.

This clone was picked up a small number of times. The chain is built from TRBV5-1 and TRBJ1-1; possibly TRBD1 for D (6 bases). The CDR3 contains 14 residues. Germline CDR1 and CDR2: SGHRS and YFSETQ. V was shortened by 2 bases and J by 0 bases, with 8 bases between the two germline ends. The CDR3 bases are TGCGCCAGCAGCTTACAGGGAGTGAACACTGAAGCTTTCTTT. This encodes CASSLQGVNTEAFF. Using reference TRBV5-1 and TRBJ1-1 for the parts outside the CDR3, the full variable domain is KAGVTQTPRYLIKTRGQQVTLSCSPISGHRSVSWYQQTPGQGLQFLFEYFSETQRNKGNFPGRFSGRQFSNSRSEMNVSTLELGDSALYLCASSLQGVNTEAFFGQGTRLTVV.

In its sample, this clone was seen a few times. The chain uses TRBV15 and TRBJ1-1; D perhaps matches TRBD1 (5 bases). V was shortened by 1 base and J by 4 bases, with 13 bases between the two germline ends. CDR3 length: 15 amino acids. Germline V gene data show CDR1 as LNHNV and CDR2 as YYDKDF (reference sequence). The CDR3 nucleotides are TGTGCCACCAGCAGAGGGGCAGGGACGGGCACTGAAGCTTTCTTT. It codes for CATSRGAGTGTEAFF.

The chain uses TRBV2 and TRBJ2-7; possibly TRBD2 for D (7 bases). This CDR3 is built from 16 residues. The V end lost 5 bases, the J end lost 3 bases, and 20 bases lay between the germline ends. Germline V gene sequence: CDR1 SNHLY, CDR2 FYNNEI. The CDR3 loop is CASSTGGPSIVYEQYF. In nucleotides, the CDR3 is TGTGCCAGCAGTACCGGGGGGCCTTCAATTGTCTACGAGCAGTACTTC.

The V gene is TRBV10-3, the J gene TRBJ1-1; a weak D match, TRBD1 (5 bases). This CDR3 is 14 amino acids long. The V end lost 0 bases, the J end lost 5 bases, and 10 bases lay between the germline ends. The germline gives CDR1 ENHRY, CDR2 SYGVKD. CDR3 region: CAISESTVLTEAFF. CDR3 in DNA: TGTGCCATCAGTGAGTCGACAGTATTGACTGAAGCTTTCTTT.

This CDR3 reads CASTENSQPQHF. DNA of the CDR3: TGTGCCAGCACCGAAAACAGTCAGCCCCAGCATTTT. The rearrangement links TRBV7-9 to TRBJ1-5, with D unresolved. V was cut by 7 bases and J by 6 bases, with 10 bases left in between. CDR1 is SEHNR, CDR2 FQNEAQ, per germline (reference sequence). This CDR3 contains 12 residues.

The J gene is TRBJ1-3, the V gene TRBV5-1, with TRBD1 as a possible D gene (5 bases). Germline V gives CDR1 SGHRS, CDR2 YFSETQ. Trimming pared 3 bases from V and 1 base from J, leaving 8 bases between. The CDR3 loop spans 14 amino acids. The CDR3: CASSSRGSGNTIYF. The CDR3 coding sequence is TGCGCCAGCAGCTCAAGGGGATCTGGAAACACCATATATTTT.

V gene TRBV6-5 combines with J gene TRBJ2-7, with TRBD1 as a possible D gene (5 bases). From germline, CDR1 is MNHEY and CDR2 SVGAGI. V shed 6 bases and J shed 1 base, with 16 bases lying between them. The CDR3 contains 15 residues. CDR3 residues: CASRLSPRGSYEQYF. As DNA, the CDR3 is TGTGCCAGCAGACTCTCTCCAAGGGGTTCCTACGAGCAGTACTTC.

The CDR3 DNA reads as TGTGCCAGCACCAACTTACAGGGTTTGCCTTTTGGGGCCAACGTCCTGACTTTC. This encodes CASTNLQGLPFGANVLTF. This chain uses TRBV27 with TRBJ2-6; D perhaps matches TRBD1 (6 bases). V lost 7 bases to trimming and J lost 3 bases, with 22 bases between them. The germline V gene has CDR1 MNHEY and CDR2 SMNVEV (reference sequence). The CDR3 consists of 18 residues.

The chain is built from TRBV6-4 and TRBJ1-4; no definite D call. Germline assignment: CDR1 MRHNA and CDR2 SNTAGT. The CDR3 spans 13 residues. Trimming removed 3 bases from V and 7 bases from J, with 9 bases in between. The CDR3 region has the DNA TGTGCCAGCAGTGAGGTCGAGGGTGAAAAACTGTTTTTT. Translating it yields CASSEVEGEKLFF.